The clone carrying this T cell receptor (beta chain) was counted at least ten times. The sample originates from a study of Graves' ophthalmopathy and Graves' hyperthyroidism. Germline-derived CDR1 and CDR2 are DFQATT and SNEGSKA (reference sequence). This CDR3 spans 13 amino acids. V was shortened by 5 bases and J by 1 base, with 11 bases between the two germline ends. Researchers took RNA transcripts and amplified TCR beta CDR3 regions from them. First-round RT-PCR relied on HTBI primers, and a second-round multiplex PCR came next. Each CDR3 protein gets one entry after TCRdb re-called the multiplex PCR reads with MiXCR. The profile covers 150,000 to 200,000 distinct CDR3 sequences, with about two fifths appearing a single time and 8% to 9% taken by the ten largest.

This TCR came from a man aged 25-45 years with Graves' ophthalmopathy. Sample: peripheral blood. The rearrangement uses TRBV20-1 and TRBJ1-1; weak D call: TRBD1 (6 bases). CDR3 DNA: TGCAGTGCTCCTTCGGACAGGAACACTGAAGCTTTCTTT. Translation: CSAPSDRNTEAFF.